Below, 24 T cell receptor beta chains from the same sample are listed, as sequenced in a study of cytomegalovirus exposure and HLA in healthy donors. PCR used 60 Vbeta primers and 13 Jbeta primers. Here immunoSEQ multiplex PCR was the method, and the copy in TCRdb shows in-frame clones only, minus some. Altogether some 56,000 clones are present, roughly 83% being singletons, with the ten largest covering 1.6%. Sequenced: PBMCs. The receptors derive from a human donor in good health.

This chain joins TRBV11-3 and TRBJ2-1; 7 positions agree with TRBD1. The CDR3 spans 14 residues. CDR1 is SGHNT and CDR2 is YENEEA in the germline V gene. The J segment lost 5 bases and the V segment lost 3 bases, leaving 4 bases of the junction unmatched. In DNA, the CDR3 is TGTGCCAGCAGCTTCGGGACAGTAAACAATGAGCAGTTCTTC. Translated, it gives CASSFGTVNNEQFF. The variable domain in full, with the rest retrieved from reference TRBV11-3 and TRBJ2-1, is EAGVVQSPRYKIIEKKQPVAFWCNPISGHNTLYWYLQNLGQGPELLIRYENEEAVDDSQLPKDRFSAERLKGVDSTLKIQPAELGDSAVYLCASSFGTVNNEQFFGPGTRLTVL.

This chain joins TRBV15 and TRBJ2-5; 9 positions agree with TRBD1. Germline loops: CDR1 LNHNV, CDR2 YYDKDF (reference sequence). This CDR3 comprises 15 residues. V shed 1 base, J shed 9 bases, and the junction held 9 bases outside the gene matches. CDR3 region: CATSRGGDRVRSQYF. For the CDR3, the DNA is TGTGCCACCAGCAGAGGGGGGGACAGGGTTCGGTCCCAGTACTTC.

Remarks on this clone: The junction does not match germline at one end; this may be a read error. This chain connects TRBV7-7 to TRBJ2-5; the D gene could be TRBD1 or TRBD2 (5 bases each). Germline loops: CDR1 SSHAT, CDR2 FNYEAQ (reference sequence). CDR3 length equals 15 residues. CDR3 in amino acids: CASSLGVLRAETQYF. The CDR3 DNA reads TGTGCTAGCAGCTTAGGGGTACTGAGGGCAGAGACCCAGTACTTC.

The chain recombines TRBV7-3 with TRBJ2-7; D might be TRBD2 (6 bases). The germline CDR1 and CDR2 sequences are SGHTA and FQGTGA. Trimming took off 2 bases at V and 6 bases at J, with 20 bases between the two ends. The CDR3 covers 16 residues. The CDR3 DNA reads TGTGCCAGCAGCTTACTGGGACTCCAAAGGATGGTCGAGCAGTACTTC. It translates to CASSLLGLQRMVEQYF.

The chain joins TRBV4-3 to TRBJ1-1, with D hard to call. Looked up from germline, CDR1 is LGHNA and CDR2 is YSLEER. The CDR3 runs 17 residues. V dropped 1 base and J dropped 1 base, with 16 bases sitting between them. The CDR3 DNA reads as TGCGCCAGCAGCCAAGGTATGCGGGAAGGGCAGAACACTGAAGCTTTCTTT. This sequence encodes CASSQGMREGQNTEAFF.

This clone was recorded once. The chain recombines TRBV9 with TRBJ1-2; the match to TRBD1 covers 9 bases. CDR3 length: 14 amino acids. Losses at the gene ends were 5 bases for V and 2 bases for J; bases not matched to a gene: 4. Germline V gives CDR1 SGDLS, CDR2 YYNGEE. The CDR3 region is CASSRQGGNYGYTF. In nucleotides, the CDR3 is TGTGCCAGCAGTAGACAGGGGGGAAACTATGGCTACACCTTC. Drawing the rest from reference TRBV9 and TRBJ1-2, the complete variable domain is DSGVTQTPKHLITATGQRVTLRCSPRSGDLSVYWYQQSLDQGLQFLIQYYNGEERAKGNILERFSAQQFPDLHSELNLSSLELGDSALYFCASSRQGGNYGYTFGSGTRLTVV.

The chain uses TRBV7-2 and TRBJ1-1; 8 nucleotides align to TRBD1. The CDR3 contains 13 residues. Germline CDR1 SGHTA, CDR2 FQGNSA. The ends lost 5 bases at V and 6 bases at J; junction bases unmatched: 5. CDR3 bases: TGTGCCAGCAGCCCCGGGACAGGCGCTGAAGCTTTCTTT. Protein: CASSPGTGAEAFF.

The gene calls are TRBV11-1 and TRBJ1-3; no clear D gene. This CDR3 region has 14 residues. V was cut by 5 bases and J by 3 bases, with 11 bases left in between. Germline values: CDR1 SGHAT, CDR2 FQDESV (reference sequence). CDR3 amino acids: CASSDPAGGNTIYF. DNA for the CDR3: TGTGCCAGCAGCGACCCCGCAGGTGGAAACACCATATATTTT.

The V gene is TRBV27, the J gene TRBJ2-7; D is possibly TRBD1 (6 bases). Deletions cut 6 bases from V and 0 bases from J, with 9 bases between. This CDR3 is built from 13 residues. Germline-derived CDR1 and CDR2 are MNHEY and SMNVEV (reference sequence). The DNA for the CDR3 is TGTGCCAGCAGGGACAGTGGCTCCTACGAGCAGTACTTC. This sequence encodes CASRDSGSYEQYF.

The chain combines TRBV29-1 with TRBJ1-1, with D uncertain. With 4 bases removed from V and 3 bases from J, the gap between germline ends came to 6 bases. The germline V gene encodes CDR1 SQVTM and CDR2 ANQGSEA. This CDR3 is 11 amino acids long. The CDR3 here is CSVVRDTEAFF. CDR3 sequence (DNA): TGCAGCGTTGTACGGGACACTGAAGCTTTCTTT.

The chain couples TRBV18 to TRBJ2-7; 8 bases align to TRBD1. V trimming: 2 bases; J trimming: 3 bases; junction bases outside the gene matches: 6. Germline CDR1 reads KGHSH; CDR2 reads LQKENI. The CDR3 runs 15 residues. The CDR3 sequence: CASSPSGQGHYEQYF. Here the CDR3 DNA reads TGTGCCAGCTCACCATCTGGACAGGGTCACTACGAGCAGTACTTC.

V gene TRBV10-1 combines with J gene TRBJ2-2; D is ambiguous. CDR3 length: 14 residues. V lost 2 bases, J lost 5 bases, and 9 bases lay in between. In germline, CDR1 is WNHNN, CDR2 SYGVQD (reference sequence). The CDR3 spells CASSETTRTGELFF. Here the CDR3 DNA reads TGCGCCAGCAGTGAGACTACGAGAACCGGGGAGCTGTTTTTT.

Only one count was recorded for this clone. The rearrangement links TRBV29-1 to TRBJ1-1, with a tentative D call TRBD1 (5 bases). The CDR3 spans 13 residues. Between the trimmed V and J ends, which lost 7 bases and 0 bases, there was a span of 12 bases. Per the germline V gene, CDR1 is SQVTM and CDR2 is ANQGSEA. CDR3 nucleotides: TGCAGCGGCGGGACGGCCCTGAACACTGAAGCTTTCTTT. The encoded protein is CSGGTALNTEAFF.

This clone was seen a single time. The V and J genes are TRBV9 and TRBJ2-3; 13 bases fit TRBD2. Trimming at V came to 4 bases and at J to 6 bases, leaving 8 bases not matched to a gene. Germline V gives CDR1 SGDLS, CDR2 YYNGEE. The CDR3 length is 16 residues. The CDR3 is CASSTGTSGVRDTQYF. The CDR3 coding sequence is TGTGCCAGCAGCACCGGGACTAGCGGGGTTCGGGATACGCAGTATTTT. Complete variable domain (other parts from reference TRBV9 and TRBJ2-3): DSGVTQTPKHLITATGQRVTLRCSPRSGDLSVYWYQQSLDQGLQFLIQYYNGEERAKGNILERFSAQQFPDLHSELNLSSLELGDSALYFCASSTGTSGVRDTQYFGPGTRLTVL.

Here the CDR3 reads CASRTATGGLNTEAFF. The CDR3 DNA reads TGCGCCAGCCGGACAGCTACTGGGGGCCTAAACACTGAAGCTTTCTTT. The chain has TRBV5-1 and TRBJ1-1, with a tentative D call TRBD1 (6 bases). The V end was cut by 7 bases, the J end by 2 bases, with 21 bases between. CDR3 size: 16 residues. The V gene's germline CDR1 is SGHRS and CDR2 YFSETQ.

The chain couples TRBV2 to TRBJ2-7, with D maybe TRBD2 (7 bases). Trimming stripped 7 bases from V and 6 bases from J, with 19 bases between. The CDR3 extends over 14 amino acids. Germline lookup yields CDR1 SNHLY and CDR2 FYNNEI. The chain's CDR3 is CASISPGGLGEQYF. In DNA form, the CDR3 reads TGTGCCAGCATTTCCCCGGGGGGCCTGGGCGAGCAGTACTTC.

The chain employs TRBV28 and TRBJ2-1, with D possibly being TRBD2 (5 bases). The V end was cut by 6 bases, the J end by 12 bases, with 15 bases between. The CDR3 is 12 amino acids. Germline CDR1 and CDR2: MDHEN and SYDVKM. The CDR3 nucleotides are TGTGCCAGCAGCTCGCGGAGGTGCGGGCAGTTCTTC. Amino acids: CASSSRRCGQFF.

This clone was recorded a few times. The V call is TRBV29-1, the J call TRBJ1-2, with TRBD1 matching 7 bases. The CDR3 totals 16 residues. V was pared by 5 bases and J by 4 bases, with 16 bases of the junction left unmatched. Germline V gene data show CDR1 as SQVTM and CDR2 as ANQGSEA. The CDR3 nucleotides are TGCAGCGTTTTTCCGGACAGGCGATTAGGTGGCTATGGCTACACCTTC. This encodes CSVFPDRRLGGYGYTF.

Points on this clone: Sequence at one end of the junction differs from germline and may be a read error. This chain uses TRBV6-1 with TRBJ2-7, with D tentatively TRBD2 (6 bases). Per germline, CDR1 MNHNS and CDR2 SASEGT. The length of the CDR3 is 15 residues. CDR3 sequence reads: CASSEQGLPFYERYF. DNA for the CDR3: TGTGCCAGCAGTGAACAAGGACTACCGTTTTACGAGCGGTACTTC.

Comment on this clone: The same CDR3 is also encoded by other DNA sequences in this sample. The CDR3 DNA is TGCAGCGTAGGACAGGGTCCAGATACGCAGTATTTT. It yields the protein CSVGQGPDTQYF. The rearrangement links TRBV29-1 to TRBJ2-3, with 8 bases identical to TRBD1. CDR3 length: 12 amino acids. The V gene's germline CDR1 is SQVTM and CDR2 ANQGSEA. Trimming at V came to 6 bases and at J to 4 bases, leaving 3 bases not matched to a gene.

J is TRBJ2-5 and V is TRBV5-6, with a possible D match to TRBD2 (6 bases). The J call may be faulty, since TRBJ2-7 better matches the DNA end. This CDR3 comprises 16 residues. Germline lookup yields CDR1 SGHDT and CDR2 YYEEEE. This CDR3 is CASSSGTQTSSYEQYF. The CDR3 coding sequence is TGTGCCAGCAGCTCCGGGACCCAGACTAGCTCCTACGAGCAGTACTTC.

This chain links TRBV6-6 with TRBJ2-3; D possibly corresponds to TRBD2 (6 bases). CDR1 and CDR2 from the germline V gene are MNHNY and SVGAGI (reference sequence). V was trimmed by 3 bases and J by 8 bases, leaving 18 bases between them. This CDR3 has 15 amino acids. The CDR3 is CASSYGGAIAGTQYF. CDR3 nucleotides: TGTGCCAGCAGTTATGGCGGGGCGATTGCTGGTACGCAGTATTTT.

V gene TRBV7-9 combines with J gene TRBJ2-7; 12 positions match TRBD1. From germline, CDR1 is SEHNR and CDR2 FQNEAQ (reference sequence). CDR3 length: 19 residues. Trimming removed 5 bases from V and 0 bases from J; junction bases left unmatched: 14. The CDR3 reads CASSPSGTGGVGSSYEQYF. CDR3 in DNA: TGTGCCAGCAGCCCCAGTGGGACAGGGGGCGTGGGGTCCTCCTACGAGCAGTACTTC. Looking up the rest from reference TRBV7-9 and TRBJ2-7 gives the full variable domain: DTGVSQNPRHKITKRGQNVTFRCDPISEHNRLYWYRQTLGQGPEFLTYFQNEAQLEKSRLLSDRFSAERPKGSFSTLEIQRTEQGDSAMYLCASSPSGTGGVGSSYEQYFGPGTRLTVT.

V usage is TRBV19 and J usage is TRBJ2-7; a weak D match, TRBD1 (5 bases). The CDR3 has 13 amino acids. CDR1 and CDR2 (germline): LNHDA, SQIVND (reference sequence). V was trimmed by 4 bases and J by 2 bases, leaving 9 bases between them. The CDR3 DNA follows: TGTGCCAGTAGTAGCGGCAGGGCCTACGAGCAGTACTTC. This translates into CASSSGRAYEQYF. The complete variable domain, with remaining parts taken from reference TRBV19 and TRBJ2-7, reads DGGITQSPKYLFRKEGQNVTLSCEQNLNHDAMYWYRQDPGQGLRLIYYSQIVNDFQKGDIAEGYSVSREKKESFPLTVTSAQKNPTAFYLCASSSGRAYEQYFGPGTRLTVT.